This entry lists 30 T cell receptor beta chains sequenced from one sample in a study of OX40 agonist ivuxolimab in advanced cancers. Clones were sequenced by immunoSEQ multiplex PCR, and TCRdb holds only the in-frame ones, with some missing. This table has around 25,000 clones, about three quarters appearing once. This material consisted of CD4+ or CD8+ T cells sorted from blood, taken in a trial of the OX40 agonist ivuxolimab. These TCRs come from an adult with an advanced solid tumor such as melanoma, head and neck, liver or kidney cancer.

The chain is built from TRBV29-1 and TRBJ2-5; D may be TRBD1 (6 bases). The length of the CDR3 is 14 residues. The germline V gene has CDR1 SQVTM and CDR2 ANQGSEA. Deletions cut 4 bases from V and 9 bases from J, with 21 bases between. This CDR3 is CSVVYQGTRVAQYF. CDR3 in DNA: TGCAGCGTTGTCTATCAGGGGACAAGAGTGGCCCAGTACTTC.

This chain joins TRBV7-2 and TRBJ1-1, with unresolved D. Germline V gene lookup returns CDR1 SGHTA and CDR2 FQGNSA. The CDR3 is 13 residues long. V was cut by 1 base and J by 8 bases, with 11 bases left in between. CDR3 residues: CASSLVFGREAFF. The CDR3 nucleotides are TGTGCCAGCAGCTTAGTTTTTGGGAGAGAAGCTTTCTTT.

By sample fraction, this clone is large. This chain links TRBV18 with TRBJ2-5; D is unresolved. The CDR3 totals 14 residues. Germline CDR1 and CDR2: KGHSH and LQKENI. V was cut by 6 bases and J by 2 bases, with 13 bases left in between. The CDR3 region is CASSPSRAQETQYF. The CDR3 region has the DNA TGTGCCAGCTCTCCATCCCGGGCTCAAGAGACCCAGTACTTC.

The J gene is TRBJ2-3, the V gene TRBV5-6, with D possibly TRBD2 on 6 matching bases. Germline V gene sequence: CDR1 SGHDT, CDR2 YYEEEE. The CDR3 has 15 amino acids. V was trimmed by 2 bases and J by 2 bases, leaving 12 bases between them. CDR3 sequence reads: CASSFPGDDTDTQYF. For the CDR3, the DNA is TGTGCCAGCAGCTTTCCGGGGGACGACACAGATACGCAGTATTTT.

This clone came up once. CDR3 nucleotide sequence: TGCGCCAGCAGTGCGGCCGGGACAGACCAGTTCTTC. Translated: CASSAAGTDQFF. The chain carries TRBV5-1 and TRBJ2-1, with TRBD1 matching 7 bases. Germline assignment: CDR1 SGHRS and CDR2 YFSETQ. Trimming removed 5 bases from V and 13 bases from J; junction bases left unmatched: 9. CDR3 length: 12 residues.

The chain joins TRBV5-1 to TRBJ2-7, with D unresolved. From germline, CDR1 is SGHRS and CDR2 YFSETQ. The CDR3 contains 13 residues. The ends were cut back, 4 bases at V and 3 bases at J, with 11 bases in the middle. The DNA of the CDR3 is TGCGCCAGCAGCCTTCGGGTCGGCTACGAGCAGTACTTC. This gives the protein CASSLRVGYEQYF.

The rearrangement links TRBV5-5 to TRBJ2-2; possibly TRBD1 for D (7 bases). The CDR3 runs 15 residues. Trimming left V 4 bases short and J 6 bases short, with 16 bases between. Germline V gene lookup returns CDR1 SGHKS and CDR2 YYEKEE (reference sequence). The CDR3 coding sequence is TGTGCCAGCAGCCATCTTGACAGGGAGGCCGGGGAGCTGTTTTTT. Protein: CASSHLDREAGELFF.

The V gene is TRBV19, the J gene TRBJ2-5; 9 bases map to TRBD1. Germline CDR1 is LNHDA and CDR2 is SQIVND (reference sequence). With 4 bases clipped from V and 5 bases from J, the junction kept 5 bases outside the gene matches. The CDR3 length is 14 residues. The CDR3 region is CASSTYRGQETQYF. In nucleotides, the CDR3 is TGTGCCAGTAGTACCTACAGGGGGCAGGAGACCCAGTACTTC.

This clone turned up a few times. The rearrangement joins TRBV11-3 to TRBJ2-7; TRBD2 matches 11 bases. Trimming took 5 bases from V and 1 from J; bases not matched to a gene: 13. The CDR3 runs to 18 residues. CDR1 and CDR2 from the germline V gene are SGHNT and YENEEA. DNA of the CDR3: TGTGCCAGCAGCCAAGAGAATAGCGGGGGGGCCGGGTCCTACGAGCAGTACTTC. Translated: CASSQENSGGAGSYEQYF.

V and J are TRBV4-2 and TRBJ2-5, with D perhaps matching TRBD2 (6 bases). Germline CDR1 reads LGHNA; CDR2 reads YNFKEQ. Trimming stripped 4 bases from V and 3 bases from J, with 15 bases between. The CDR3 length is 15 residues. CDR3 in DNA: TGTGCCAGCAGCCTCCGGGACTCACCTGAAGAGACCCAGTACTTC. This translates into CASSLRDSPEETQYF.

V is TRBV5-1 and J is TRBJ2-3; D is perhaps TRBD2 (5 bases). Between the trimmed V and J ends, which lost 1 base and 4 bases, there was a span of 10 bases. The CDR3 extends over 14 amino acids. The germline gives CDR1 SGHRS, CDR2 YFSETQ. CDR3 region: CASSLRPAADTQYF. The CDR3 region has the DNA TGCGCCAGCAGCTTGAGGCCAGCGGCAGATACGCAGTATTTT.

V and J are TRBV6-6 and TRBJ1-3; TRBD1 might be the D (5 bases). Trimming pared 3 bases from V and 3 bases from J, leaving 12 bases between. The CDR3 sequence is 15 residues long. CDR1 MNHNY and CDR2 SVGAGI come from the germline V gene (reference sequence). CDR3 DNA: TGTGCCAGCAGTTATAAAGGGACTAGTGGAAACACCATATATTTT. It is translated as CASSYKGTSGNTIYF.

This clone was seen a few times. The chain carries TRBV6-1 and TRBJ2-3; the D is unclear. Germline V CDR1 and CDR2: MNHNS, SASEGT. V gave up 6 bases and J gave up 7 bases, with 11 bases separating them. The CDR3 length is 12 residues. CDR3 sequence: CASRPLWNTQYF. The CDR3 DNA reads TGTGCCAGCAGGCCACTATGGAATACGCAGTATTTT.

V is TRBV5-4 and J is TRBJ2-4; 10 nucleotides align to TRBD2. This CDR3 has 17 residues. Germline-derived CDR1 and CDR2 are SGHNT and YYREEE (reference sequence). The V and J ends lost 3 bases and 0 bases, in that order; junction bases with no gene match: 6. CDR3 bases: TGTGCCAGCAGCTCCTCAATAGCGGGGGGAGCCAAAAACATTCAGTACTTC. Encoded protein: CASSSSIAGGAKNIQYF.

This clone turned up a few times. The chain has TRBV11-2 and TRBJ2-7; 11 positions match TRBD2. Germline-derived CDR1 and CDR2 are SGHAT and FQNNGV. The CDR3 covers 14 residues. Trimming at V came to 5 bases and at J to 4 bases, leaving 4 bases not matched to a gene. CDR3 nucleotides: TGTGCCAGCAGCGCGGGGACTAGCGGATACGAGCAGTACTTC. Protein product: CASSAGTSGYEQYF.

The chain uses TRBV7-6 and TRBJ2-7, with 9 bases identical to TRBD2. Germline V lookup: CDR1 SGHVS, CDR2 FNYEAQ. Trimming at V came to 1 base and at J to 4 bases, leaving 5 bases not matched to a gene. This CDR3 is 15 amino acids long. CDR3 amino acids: CASSLGSSGIYEQYF. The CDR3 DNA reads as TGTGCCAGCAGCTTAGGTTCTAGCGGGATATACGAGCAGTACTTC. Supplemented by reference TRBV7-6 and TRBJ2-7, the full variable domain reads GAGVSQSPRYKVTKRGQDVALRCDPISGHVSLYWYRQALGQGPEFLTYFNYEAQQDKSGLPNDRFSAERPEGSISTLTIQRTEQRDSAMYRCASSLGSSGIYEQYFGPGTRLTVT.

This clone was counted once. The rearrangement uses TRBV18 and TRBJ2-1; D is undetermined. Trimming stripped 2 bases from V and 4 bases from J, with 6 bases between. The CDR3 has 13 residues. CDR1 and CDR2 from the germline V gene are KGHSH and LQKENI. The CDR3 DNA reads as TGTGCCAGCTCACCAGGACGGTACAATGAGCAGTTCTTC. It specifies CASSPGRYNEQFF.

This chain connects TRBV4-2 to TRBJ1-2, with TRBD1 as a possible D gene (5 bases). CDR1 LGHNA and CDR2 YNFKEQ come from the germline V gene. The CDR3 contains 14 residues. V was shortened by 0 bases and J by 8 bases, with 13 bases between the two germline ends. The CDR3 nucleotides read TGTGCCAGCAGCCAAGATACGGGGGATTGGGGCTACACCTTC. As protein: CASSQDTGDWGYTF.

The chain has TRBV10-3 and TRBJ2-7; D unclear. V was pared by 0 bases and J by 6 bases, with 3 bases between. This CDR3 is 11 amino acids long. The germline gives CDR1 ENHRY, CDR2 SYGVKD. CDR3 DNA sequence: TGTGCCATCAGTGAGTCGAGCGAGCAGTACTTC. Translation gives CAISESSEQYF.

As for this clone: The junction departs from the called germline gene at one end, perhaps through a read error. In DNA form, the CDR3 reads TGCGCCAGCACCTTGGAGGGGGGCACTGAAGCTTTCTTT. It yields the protein CASTLEGGTEAFF. This chain links TRBV5-1 with TRBJ1-1; a possible D gene is TRBD1 (6 bases). The CDR3 runs 13 residues. Germline values: CDR1 SGHRS, CDR2 YFSETQ.

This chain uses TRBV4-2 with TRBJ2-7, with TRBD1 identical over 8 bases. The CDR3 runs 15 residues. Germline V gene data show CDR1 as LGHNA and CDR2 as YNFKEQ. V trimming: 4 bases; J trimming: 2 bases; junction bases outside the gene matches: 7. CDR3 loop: CASSRDRGSAYEQYF. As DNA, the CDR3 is TGTGCCAGCAGCCGCGACAGGGGTTCCGCCTACGAGCAGTACTTC.

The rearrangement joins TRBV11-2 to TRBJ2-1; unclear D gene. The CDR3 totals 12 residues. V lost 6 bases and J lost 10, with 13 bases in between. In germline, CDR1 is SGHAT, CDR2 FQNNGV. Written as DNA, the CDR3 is TGTGCCAGCAGGGGTATTTTTGGGGAGCAGTTCTTC. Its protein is CASRGIFGEQFF.

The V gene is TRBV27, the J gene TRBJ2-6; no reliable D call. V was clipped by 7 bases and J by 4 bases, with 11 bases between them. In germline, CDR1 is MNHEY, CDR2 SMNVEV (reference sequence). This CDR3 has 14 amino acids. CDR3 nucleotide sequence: TGTGCCAGCACCCTGAGAGGAGGGGCCAACGTCCTGACTTTC. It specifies CASTLRGGANVLTF.

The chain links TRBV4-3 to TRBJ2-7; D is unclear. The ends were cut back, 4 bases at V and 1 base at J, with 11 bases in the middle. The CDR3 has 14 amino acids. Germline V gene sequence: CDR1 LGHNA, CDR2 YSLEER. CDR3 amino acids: CASSLIDGSYEQYF. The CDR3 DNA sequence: TGCGCCAGCAGCCTCATTGACGGTTCCTACGAGCAGTACTTC.

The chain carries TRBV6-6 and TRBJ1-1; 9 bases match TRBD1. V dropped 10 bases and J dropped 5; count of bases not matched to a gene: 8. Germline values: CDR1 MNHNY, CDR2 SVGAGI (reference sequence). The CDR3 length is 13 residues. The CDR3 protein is CATLQGARTEAFF. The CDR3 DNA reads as TGTGCCACTCTACAGGGGGCGCGGACTGAAGCTTTCTTT.

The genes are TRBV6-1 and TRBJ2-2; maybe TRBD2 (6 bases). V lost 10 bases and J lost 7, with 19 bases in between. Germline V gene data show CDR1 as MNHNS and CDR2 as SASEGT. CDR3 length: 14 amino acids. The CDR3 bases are TGTGCCACAGGAGGGAGCGACACGAGCGGGGAGCTGTTTTTT. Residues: CATGGSDTSGELFF.

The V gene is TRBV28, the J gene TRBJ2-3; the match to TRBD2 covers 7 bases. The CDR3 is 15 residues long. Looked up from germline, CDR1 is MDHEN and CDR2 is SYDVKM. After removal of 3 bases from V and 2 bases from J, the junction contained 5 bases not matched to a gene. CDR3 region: CASSLPSGYTDTQYF. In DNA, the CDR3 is TGTGCCAGCAGTTTGCCTAGCGGTTACACAGATACGCAGTATTTT. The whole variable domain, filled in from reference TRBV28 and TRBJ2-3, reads DVKVTQSSRYLVKRTGEKVFLECVQDMDHENMFWYRQDPGLGLRLIYFSYDVKMKEKGDIPEGYSVSREKKERFSLILESASTNQTSMYLCASSLPSGYTDTQYFGPGTRLTVL.

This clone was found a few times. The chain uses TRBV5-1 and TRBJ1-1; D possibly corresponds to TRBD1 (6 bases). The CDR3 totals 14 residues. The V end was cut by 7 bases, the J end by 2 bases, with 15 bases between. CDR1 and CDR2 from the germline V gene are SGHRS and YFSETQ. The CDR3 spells CASGGDKLNTEAFF. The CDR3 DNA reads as TGCGCCAGCGGGGGGGACAAGCTAAACACTGAAGCTTTCTTT.

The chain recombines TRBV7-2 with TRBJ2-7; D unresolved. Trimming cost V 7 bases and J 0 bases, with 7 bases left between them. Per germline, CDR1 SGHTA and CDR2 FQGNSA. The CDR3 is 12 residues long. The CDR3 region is CASTPDSYEQYF. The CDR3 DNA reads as TGTGCCAGCACCCCTGACTCCTACGAGCAGTACTTC.

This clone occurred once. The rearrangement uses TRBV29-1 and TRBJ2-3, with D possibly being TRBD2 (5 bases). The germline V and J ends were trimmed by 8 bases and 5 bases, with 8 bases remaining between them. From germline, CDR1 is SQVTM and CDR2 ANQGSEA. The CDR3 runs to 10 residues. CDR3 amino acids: CSLAGDTQYF. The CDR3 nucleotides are TGCAGCCTGGCGGGAGATACGCAGTATTTT.